The T cell receptor (beta chain) described here comes from a study of blood T cells in healthy people across ages. This CDR3 comprises 15 residues. The germline V and J ends were trimmed by 5 bases and 2 bases, with 15 bases remaining between them. For the second PCR, which ran for roughly 7 to 11 cycles, a sample-barcoded 5' primer and a J-beta primer mix were used. Via MiXCR, TCRdb re-called the 5' RACE reads, giving one row per CDR3 protein. The data hold around 1,500,000 distinct CDR3 sequences, with 25% to 30% observed a single time. The TCR was taken from a young woman in good health. The chain joins TRBV12-3 or TRBV12-4 to TRBJ1-2, with unresolved D. Specimen: blood. CDR3 DNA: TGTGCCAGCAGTCCTAGGGCTTTCCTAAACTATGGCTACACCTTC. Residues: CASSPRAFLNYGYTF.